The present T cell receptor beta chain was sequenced within a study of blood T cell repertoires in COVID-19. Germline V gene sequence: CDR1 MNHEY, CDR2 SVGEGT. The V gene lost 5 bases and the J gene lost 4 bases, with 8 bases spanning the gap. This CDR3 region has 12 residues. Data came from immunoSEQ multiplex PCR; TCRdb stores just in-frame clones and leaves some out. In the table there are 15,000 to 25,000 clones, 70% to 90% of which are singletons. This clone turned up a few times. The sequence was collected from a human donor with active COVID-19. The donor label of this sample is uncertain. The sample was peripheral blood. The chain links TRBV6-2 or TRBV6-3 to TRBJ1-2; D perhaps matches TRBD1 (5 bases). Here the CDR3 DNA reads TGTGCCAGCAGTCCCCAGGGCTATGGCTACACCTTC. Amino acid sequence: CASSPQGYGYTF.